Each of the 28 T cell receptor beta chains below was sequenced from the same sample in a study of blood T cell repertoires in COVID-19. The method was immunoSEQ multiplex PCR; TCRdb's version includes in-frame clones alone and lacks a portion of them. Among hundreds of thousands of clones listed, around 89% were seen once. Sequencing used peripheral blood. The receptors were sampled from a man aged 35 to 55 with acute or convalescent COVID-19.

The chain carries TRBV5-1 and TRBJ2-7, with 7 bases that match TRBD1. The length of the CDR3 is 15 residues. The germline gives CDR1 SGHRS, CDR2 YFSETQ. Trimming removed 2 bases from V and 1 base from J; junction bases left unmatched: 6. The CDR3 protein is CASSFLGGQSYEQYF. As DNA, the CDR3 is TGCGCCAGCAGCTTTTTAGGGGGACAGTCCTACGAGCAGTACTTC.

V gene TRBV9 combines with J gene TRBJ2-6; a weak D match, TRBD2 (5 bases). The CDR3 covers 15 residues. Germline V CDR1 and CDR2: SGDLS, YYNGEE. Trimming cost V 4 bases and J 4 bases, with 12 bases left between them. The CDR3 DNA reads TGTGCCAGCAGCCCGAGGGCTGGGGGGGCCAACGTCCTGACTTTC. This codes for CASSPRAGGANVLTF.

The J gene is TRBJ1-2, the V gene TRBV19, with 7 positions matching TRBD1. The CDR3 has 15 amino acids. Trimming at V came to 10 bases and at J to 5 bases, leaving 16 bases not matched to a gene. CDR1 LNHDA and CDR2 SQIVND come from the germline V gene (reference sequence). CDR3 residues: CAISRPHRGEYGYTF. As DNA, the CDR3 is TGTGCCATCTCGAGACCTCACAGGGGCGAGTATGGCTACACCTTC.

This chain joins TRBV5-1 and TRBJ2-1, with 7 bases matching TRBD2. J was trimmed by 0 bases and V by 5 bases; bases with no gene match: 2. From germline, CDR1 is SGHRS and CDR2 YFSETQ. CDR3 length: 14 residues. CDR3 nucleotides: TGCGCCAGCAGAGGCGGGAGCTCCTACAATGAGCAGTTCTTC. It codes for CASRGGSSYNEQFF.

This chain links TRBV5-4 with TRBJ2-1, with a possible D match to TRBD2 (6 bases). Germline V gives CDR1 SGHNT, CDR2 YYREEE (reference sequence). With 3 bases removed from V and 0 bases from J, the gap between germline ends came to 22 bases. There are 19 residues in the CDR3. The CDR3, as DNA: TGTGCCAGCAGCTCCGAACAACCCTCGGCGGGGCACTCCTACAATGAGCAGTTCTTC. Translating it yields CASSSEQPSAGHSYNEQFF. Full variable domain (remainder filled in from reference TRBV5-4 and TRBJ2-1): ETGVTQSPTHLIKTRGQQVTLRCSSQSGHNTVSWYQQALGQGPQFIFQYYREEENGRGNFPPRFSGLQFPNYSSELNVNALELDDSALYLCASSSEQPSAGHSYNEQFFGPGTRLTVL.

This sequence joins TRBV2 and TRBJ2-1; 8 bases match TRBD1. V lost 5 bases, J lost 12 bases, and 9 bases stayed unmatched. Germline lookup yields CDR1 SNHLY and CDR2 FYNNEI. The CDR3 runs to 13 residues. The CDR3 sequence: CASSPFPDRGQFF. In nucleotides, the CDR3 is TGTGCCAGCAGTCCCTTTCCCGACAGGGGGCAGTTCTTC.

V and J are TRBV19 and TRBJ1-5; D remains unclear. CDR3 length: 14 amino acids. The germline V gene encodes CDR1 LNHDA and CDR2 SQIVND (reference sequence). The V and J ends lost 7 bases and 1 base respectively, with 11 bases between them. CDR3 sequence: CASTDVASNQPQHF. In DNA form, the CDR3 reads TGTGCCAGTACCGACGTAGCCAGCAATCAGCCCCAGCATTTT.

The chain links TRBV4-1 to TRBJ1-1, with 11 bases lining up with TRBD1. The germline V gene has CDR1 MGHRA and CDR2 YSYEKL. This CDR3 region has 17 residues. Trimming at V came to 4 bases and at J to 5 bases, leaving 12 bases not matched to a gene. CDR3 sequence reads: CASSPDRGRRIWTEAFF. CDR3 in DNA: TGCGCCAGCAGCCCGGACAGGGGGCGCAGGATATGGACTGAAGCTTTCTTT.

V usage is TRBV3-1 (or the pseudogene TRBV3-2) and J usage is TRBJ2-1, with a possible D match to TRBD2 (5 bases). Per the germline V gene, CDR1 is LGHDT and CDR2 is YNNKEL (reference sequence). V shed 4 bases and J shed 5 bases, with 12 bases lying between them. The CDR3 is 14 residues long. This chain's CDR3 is CASSRGAVDNEQFF. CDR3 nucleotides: TGTGCCAGCAGCCGAGGAGCGGTAGACAATGAGCAGTTCTTC.

The CDR3 loop reads CAWREGQGAWNSPLHF. The CDR3 region has the DNA TGTGCCTGGAGGGAAGGACAGGGGGCATGGAATTCACCCCTCCACTTT. This chain joins TRBV30 and TRBJ1-6, with 11 positions matching TRBD1. CDR3 length: 16 residues. Germline-derived CDR1 and CDR2 are GTSNPN and SVGIG (reference sequence). V trimming: 3 bases; J trimming: 7 bases; junction bases outside the gene matches: 8.

CDR3 nucleotide sequence: TGTGCCGTGGGGGGGAACTATGGCTACACCTTC. It specifies CAVGGNYGYTF. The chain links TRBV14 to TRBJ1-2; D is possibly TRBD1 (5 bases). This CDR3 is 11 amino acids long. Germline V gene sequence: CDR1 SGHDN, CDR2 FVKESK. Between the trimmed V and J ends, which lost 11 bases and 2 bases, there was a span of 9 bases.

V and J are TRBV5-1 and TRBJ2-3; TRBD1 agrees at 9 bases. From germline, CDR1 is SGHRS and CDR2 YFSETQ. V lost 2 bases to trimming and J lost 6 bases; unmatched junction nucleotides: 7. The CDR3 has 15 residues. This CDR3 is CASSLQGAPRDTQYF. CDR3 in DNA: TGCGCCAGCAGCTTACAGGGGGCGCCGAGGGATACGCAGTATTTT.

This CDR3 reads CASSMYRTTYTGELFF. The CDR3 nucleotides are TGTGCCAGTAGTATGTACCGGACAACCTACACCGGGGAGCTGTTTTTT. This sequence joins TRBV19 and TRBJ2-2; a possible D gene is TRBD1 (5 bases). Per germline, CDR1 LNHDA and CDR2 SQIVND (reference sequence). The V and J ends lost 3 bases and 3 bases respectively, with 14 bases between them. CDR3 length: 16 residues.

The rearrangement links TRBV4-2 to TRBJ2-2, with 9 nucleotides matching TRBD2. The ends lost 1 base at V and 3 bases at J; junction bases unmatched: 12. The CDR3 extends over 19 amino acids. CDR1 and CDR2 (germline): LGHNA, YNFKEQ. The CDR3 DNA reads TGTGCCAGCAGCCAAGTTTTAAGCGGCGGGGGGGCCGACACCGGGGAGCTGTTTTTT. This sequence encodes CASSQVLSGGGADTGELFF.

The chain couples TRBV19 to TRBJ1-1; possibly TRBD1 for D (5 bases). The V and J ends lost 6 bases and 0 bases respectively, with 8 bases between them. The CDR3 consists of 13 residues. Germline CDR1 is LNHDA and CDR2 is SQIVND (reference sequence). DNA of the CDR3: TGTGCCAGTAGCTGGGGGGTGAACACTGAAGCTTTCTTT. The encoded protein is CASSWGVNTEAFF.

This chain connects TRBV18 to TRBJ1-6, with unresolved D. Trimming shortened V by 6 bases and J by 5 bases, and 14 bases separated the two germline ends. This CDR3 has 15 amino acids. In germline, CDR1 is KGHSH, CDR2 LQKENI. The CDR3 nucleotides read TGTGCCAGCTCCGCACGGAGCCAGAATAATTCACCCCTCCACTTT. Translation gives CASSARSQNNSPLHF. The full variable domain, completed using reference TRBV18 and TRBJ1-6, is NAGVMQNPRHLVRRRGQEARLRCSPMKGHSHVYWYRQLPEEGLKFMVYLQKENIIDESGMPKERFSAEFPKEGPSILRIQQVVRGDSAAYFCASSARSQNNSPLHFGNGTRLTVT.

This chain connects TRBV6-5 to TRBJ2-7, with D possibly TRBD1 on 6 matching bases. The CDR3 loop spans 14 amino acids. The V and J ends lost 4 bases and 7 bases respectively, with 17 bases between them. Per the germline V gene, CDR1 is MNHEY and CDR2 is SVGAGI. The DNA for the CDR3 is TGTGCCAGCAGTTCCCAAACAGGGCTCTATGAGCAGTACTTC. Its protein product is CASSSQTGLYEQYF.

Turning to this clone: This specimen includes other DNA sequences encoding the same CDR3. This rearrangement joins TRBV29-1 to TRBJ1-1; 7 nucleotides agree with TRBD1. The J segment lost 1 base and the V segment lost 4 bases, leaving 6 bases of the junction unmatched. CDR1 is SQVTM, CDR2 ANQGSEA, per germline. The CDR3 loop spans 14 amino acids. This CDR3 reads CSVVRQGGNTEAFF. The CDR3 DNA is TGCAGCGTTGTACGACAGGGAGGGAACACTGAAGCTTTCTTT.

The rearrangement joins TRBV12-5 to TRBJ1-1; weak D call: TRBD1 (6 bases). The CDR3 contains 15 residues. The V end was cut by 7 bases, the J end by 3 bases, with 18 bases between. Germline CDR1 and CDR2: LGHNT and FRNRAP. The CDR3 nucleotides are TGTGCTAGTGTCAGCCGAAAAGCAGGGGACACTGAAGCTTTCTTT. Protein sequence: CASVSRKAGDTEAFF.

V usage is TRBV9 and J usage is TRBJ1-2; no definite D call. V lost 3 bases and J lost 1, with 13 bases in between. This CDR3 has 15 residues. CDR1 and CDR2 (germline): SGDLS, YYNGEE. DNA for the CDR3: TGTGCCAGCAGCGGTGGAGGCACCTTTAACTATGGCTACACCTTC. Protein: CASSGGGTFNYGYTF. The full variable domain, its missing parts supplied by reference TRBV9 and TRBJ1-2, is DSGVTQTPKHLITATGQRVTLRCSPRSGDLSVYWYQQSLDQGLQFLIQYYNGEERAKGNILERFSAQQFPDLHSELNLSSLELGDSALYFCASSGGGTFNYGYTFGSGTRLTVV.

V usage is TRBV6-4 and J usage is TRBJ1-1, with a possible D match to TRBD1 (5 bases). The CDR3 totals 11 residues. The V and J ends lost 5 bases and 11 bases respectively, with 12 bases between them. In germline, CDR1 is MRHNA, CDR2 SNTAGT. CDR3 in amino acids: CASSLLRAAFF. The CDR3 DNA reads TGTGCCAGCAGTCTACTCAGGGCCGCTTTCTTT.

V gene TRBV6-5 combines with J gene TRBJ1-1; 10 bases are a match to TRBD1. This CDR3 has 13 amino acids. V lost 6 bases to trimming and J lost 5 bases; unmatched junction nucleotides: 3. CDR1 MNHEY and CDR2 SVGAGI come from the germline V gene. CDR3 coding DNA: TGTGCCAGCAGGGACAGGGGGAGGACTGAAGCTTTCTTT. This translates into CASRDRGRTEAFF.

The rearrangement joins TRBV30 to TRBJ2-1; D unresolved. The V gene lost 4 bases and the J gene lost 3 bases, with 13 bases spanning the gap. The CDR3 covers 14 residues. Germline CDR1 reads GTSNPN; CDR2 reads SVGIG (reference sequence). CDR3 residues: CAWNTGTVYNEQFF. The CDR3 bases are TGTGCCTGGAATACCGGTACAGTCTACAATGAGCAGTTCTTC.

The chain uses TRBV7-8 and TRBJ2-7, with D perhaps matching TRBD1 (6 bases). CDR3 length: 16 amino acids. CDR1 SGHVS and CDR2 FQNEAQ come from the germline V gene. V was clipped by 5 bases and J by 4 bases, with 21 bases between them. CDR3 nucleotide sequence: TGTGCCAGCAGCCCAAGGGGCAGGGGATCGCGATACGAGCAGTACTTC. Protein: CASSPRGRGSRYEQYF.

The CDR3 sequence: CASSPAGPRGEAFF. The CDR3 coding sequence is TGTGCCAGCAGCCCTGCCGGACCGCGGGGGGAAGCTTTCTTT. This chain connects TRBV9 to TRBJ1-1; possible D gene TRBD1, 5 bases. The V gene lost 4 bases and the J gene lost 8 bases, with 18 bases spanning the gap. The length of the CDR3 is 14 residues. CDR1 and CDR2 (germline): SGDLS, YYNGEE.

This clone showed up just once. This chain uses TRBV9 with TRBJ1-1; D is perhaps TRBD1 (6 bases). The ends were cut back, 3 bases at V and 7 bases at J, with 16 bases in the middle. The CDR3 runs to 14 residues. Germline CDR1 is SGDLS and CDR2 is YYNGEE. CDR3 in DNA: TGTGCCAGCAGCGCACACCTTCGACAGGATGAAGCTTTCTTT. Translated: CASSAHLRQDEAFF.

CDR3 coding DNA: TGTGCCTCCGAAGCCCGCCGTGGGGACAGGGGATTCGAGCAGTACTTC. It yields the protein CASEARRGDRGFEQYF. J is TRBJ2-7 and V is TRBV19; TRBD1 agrees at 10 bases. V was clipped by 11 bases and J by 6 bases; unmatched bases: 19. The germline V gene encodes CDR1 LNHDA and CDR2 SQIVND (reference sequence). The CDR3 length is 16 residues.

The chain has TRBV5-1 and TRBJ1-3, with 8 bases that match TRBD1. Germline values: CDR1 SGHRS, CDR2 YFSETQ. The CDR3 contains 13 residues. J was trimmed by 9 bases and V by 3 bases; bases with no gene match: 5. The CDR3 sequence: CASSSDRGFTIYF. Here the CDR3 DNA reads TGCGCCAGCAGCTCTGACAGGGGTTTCACCATATATTTT.